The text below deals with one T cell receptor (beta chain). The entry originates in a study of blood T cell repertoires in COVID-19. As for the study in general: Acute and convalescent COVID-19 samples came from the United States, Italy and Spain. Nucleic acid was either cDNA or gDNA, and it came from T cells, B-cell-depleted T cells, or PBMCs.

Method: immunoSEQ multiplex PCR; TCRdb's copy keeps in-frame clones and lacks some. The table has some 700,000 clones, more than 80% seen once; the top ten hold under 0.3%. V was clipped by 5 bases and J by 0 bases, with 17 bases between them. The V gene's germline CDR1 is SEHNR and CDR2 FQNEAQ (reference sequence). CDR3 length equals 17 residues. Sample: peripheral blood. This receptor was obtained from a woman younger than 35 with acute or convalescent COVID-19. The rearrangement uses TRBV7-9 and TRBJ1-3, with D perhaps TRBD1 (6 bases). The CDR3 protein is CASSPGAGTNSGNTIYF. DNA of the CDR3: TGTGCCAGCAGCCCCGGAGCTGGGACAAACTCTGGAAACACCATATATTTT.